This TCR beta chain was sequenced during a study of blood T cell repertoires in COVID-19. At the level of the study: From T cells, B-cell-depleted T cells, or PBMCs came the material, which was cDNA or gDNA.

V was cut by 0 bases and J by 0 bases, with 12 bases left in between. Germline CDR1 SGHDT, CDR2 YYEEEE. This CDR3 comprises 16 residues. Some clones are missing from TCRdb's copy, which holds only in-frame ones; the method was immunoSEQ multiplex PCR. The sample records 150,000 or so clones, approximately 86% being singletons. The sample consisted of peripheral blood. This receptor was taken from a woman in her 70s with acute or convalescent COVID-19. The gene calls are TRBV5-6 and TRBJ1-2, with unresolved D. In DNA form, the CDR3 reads TGTGCCAGCAGCTTGGTAGGCCAAACTACTAACTATGGCTACACCTTC. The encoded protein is CASSLVGQTTNYGYTF. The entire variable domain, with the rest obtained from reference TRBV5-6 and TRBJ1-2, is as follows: DAGVTQSPTHLIKTRGQQVTLRCSPKSGHDTVSWYQQALGQGPQFIFQYYEEEERQRGNFPDRFSGHQFPNYSSELNVNALLLGDSALYLCASSLVGQTTNYGYTFGSGTRLTVV.